This T cell receptor beta chain was retrieved from a study of cytomegalovirus exposure and HLA in healthy donors. In the study overall: Researchers previously reported finding 90 million to 120 million unique TCR beta sequences from 150 million to 200 million T cells. Study-level findings and limits: The authors confirmed in vitro that a few CMV-associated chains were specific for CMV antigens. Per a prior analysis, the majority of TCR beta V segments were productive roughly 87% or roughly 30% of the time.

This clone was found many times. Its antigen is still unknown. Primers: 60 Vbeta forward and 13 Jbeta reverse. This table comes from immunoSEQ multiplex PCR, and its TCRdb copy is limited to in-frame clones, with some not included. The sample lists 95,000 to 150,000 clones; under 70% were seen once. The sequence was obtained from a man in his late teens or twenties in good health and CMV-seronegative. Sample: PBMCs.

The CDR3 sequence is CASSRERGPYEQYF. Here the CDR3 DNA reads TGTGCCAGCAGTAGAGAGCGGGGGCCCTACGAGCAGTACTTC. V usage is TRBV27 and J usage is TRBJ2-7; 8 bases fit TRBD2. Looked up from germline, CDR1 is MNHEY and CDR2 is SMNVEV (reference sequence). Trimming removed 5 bases from V and 2 bases from J; junction bases left unmatched: 5. The CDR3 runs to 14 residues.